These 15 T cell receptor beta chains were sequenced from one sample in a study of T-cell memory formation after mild COVID-19. From the 5' RACE reads, TCRdb called clonotypes with MiXCR, one entry per CDR3 protein. The repertoire holds about 290,000 distinct CDR3 sequences, with around 17% as singletons. The source material was PBMCs or a T cell subset sorted from them (not recorded which). Receptor source: a man aged 18 to 30 who had mild COVID-19 (a few samples of this study predate the infection). Cell type and time point are not known.

This clonotype was seen more than once but under ten times. The chain couples TRBV2 to TRBJ1-2; D may be TRBD1 (5 bases). V gave up 10 bases and J gave up 8 bases, with 14 bases separating them. This CDR3 comprises 11 residues. Germline V gives CDR1 SNHLY, CDR2 FYNNEI. The CDR3: CATEQVDGYTF. The CDR3 bases are TGTGCCACGGAACAGGTCGACGGCTACACCTTC.

CDR3 DNA: TGTGCCAGCATTAGGACAGGGGGCACAGATACGCAGTATTTT. Translating it yields CASIRTGGTDTQYF. J is TRBJ2-3 and V is TRBV28; 9 bases line up with TRBD1. The CDR3 is 14 amino acids. Germline trimming cut 7 bases from V and 1 base from J; bases unmatched to any gene: 3. Germline CDR1 reads MDHEN; CDR2 reads SYDVKM. The full variable domain, rest sourced from reference TRBV28 and TRBJ2-3, is DVKVTQSSRYLVKRTGEKVFLECVQDMDHENMFWYRQDPGLGLRLIYFSYDVKMKEKGDIPEGYSVSREKKERFSLILESASTNQTSMYLCASIRTGGTDTQYFGPGTRLTVL.

Here the CDR3 DNA reads TGCGCCAGCAGCTTGGTAGGACAGAAGTACTTC. Amino acids: CASSLVGQKYF. This chain links TRBV5-1 with TRBJ2-7; the D gene is possibly TRBD1 (6 bases). V was trimmed by 0 bases and J by 11 bases, leaving 9 bases between them. CDR1 and CDR2 (germline): SGHRS, YFSETQ. This CDR3 is 11 amino acids long.

The genes are TRBV6-5 and TRBJ2-1; D may be TRBD1 or TRBD2 (5 bases each). Germline V CDR1 and CDR2: MNHEY, SVGAGI. V was pared by 6 bases and J by 7 bases, with 13 bases between. The CDR3 has 13 amino acids. The CDR3 region has the DNA TGTGCCAGCAGCTGGGGACCATCAAATGAGCAGTTCTTC. Encoded protein: CASSWGPSNEQFF.

This clonotype was detected ten times or more. The chain employs TRBV7-3 and TRBJ2-4; D might be TRBD1 or TRBD2, each matching 5 bases. The CDR3 has 13 amino acids. Looked up from germline, CDR1 is SGHTA and CDR2 is FQGTGA. Trimming cost V 2 bases and J 5 bases, with 7 bases left between them. CDR3 loop: CASSLGTQNIQYF. The CDR3 coding sequence is TGTGCCAGCAGCTTAGGGACCCAAAACATTCAGTACTTC.

The V gene is TRBV25-1, the J gene TRBJ2-1, with 8 positions matching TRBD2. With 6 bases clipped from V and 10 bases from J, the junction kept 26 bases outside the gene matches. The CDR3 is made up of 19 amino acids. Germline assignment: CDR1 MGHDK and CDR2 SYGVNS. The CDR3 protein is CASSPREGLTNMGGREQFF. Written as DNA, the CDR3 is TGTGCCAGCAGCCCCCGGGAGGGTCTGACCAATATGGGGGGTAGGGAGCAGTTCTTC.

This clonotype occurred a few times. The chain carries TRBV4-2 and TRBJ2-2; 7 bases match TRBD2. The junction had 9 bases not matched to a gene; V was cut back by 0 bases and J by 5 bases. Germline CDR1 LGHNA, CDR2 YNFKEQ. This CDR3 has 17 residues. In DNA, the CDR3 is TGTGCCAGCAGCCAAGAGGGACTACCCCGTGGTACCGGGGAGCTGTTTTTT. Translation gives CASSQEGLPRGTGELFF.

The chain recombines TRBV7-3 with TRBJ2-2, with TRBD2 as a possible D gene (6 bases). The CDR3 length is 13 residues. Germline assignment: CDR1 SGHTA and CDR2 FQGTGA. V was pared by 4 bases and J by 6 bases, with 9 bases between. The CDR3 coding sequence is TGTGCCAGCAGCTGGAGGGACGCCGGGGAGCTGTTTTTT. The encoded protein is CASSWRDAGELFF.

The sample holds a few counts of this clonotype. For the CDR3, the DNA is TGTGCCAGCAGCCCATCTTGGGGGGCCGGGAATGAGCAGTTCTTC. Its protein product is CASSPSWGAGNEQFF. The chain carries TRBV11-3 and TRBJ2-1, with D tentatively TRBD1 or TRBD2 (6 bases each). This CDR3 has 15 amino acids. Trimming stripped 5 bases from V and 7 bases from J, with 18 bases between. The germline gives CDR1 SGHNT, CDR2 YENEEA.

V is TRBV4-1 and J is TRBJ1-1, with TRBD1 as a possible D gene (5 bases). This CDR3 is 13 amino acids long. The ends were cut back, 1 base at V and 13 bases at J, with 16 bases in the middle. CDR1 is MGHRA and CDR2 is YSYEKL in the germline V gene. DNA of the CDR3: TGCGCCAGCAGCCAAGGCCCCTTAGGGGAGGATTTCTTT. Translation gives CASSQGPLGEDFF.

The rearrangement uses TRBV20-1 and TRBJ2-2; maybe TRBD2 (5 bases). CDR3 size: 17 residues. The V gene's germline CDR1 is DFQATT and CDR2 SNEGSKA (reference sequence). V was clipped by 0 bases and J by 5 bases, with 19 bases between them. In DNA, the CDR3 is TGCAGTGCTAGAGATCGGGGAGCCGGGTCCTGGACCGGGGAGCTGTTTTTT. Its protein is CSARDRGAGSWTGELFF.

In this sample, this clonotype turned up many times. The rearrangement joins TRBV20-1 to TRBJ2-5, with a possible D match to TRBD2 (5 bases). Trimming took off 1 base at V and 2 bases at J, with 14 bases between the two ends. CDR1 and CDR2 from the germline V gene are DFQATT and SNEGSKA (reference sequence). This CDR3 region has 15 residues. DNA for the CDR3: TGCAGTGCTAGAGTCTCGGGAACAGCTCAAGAGACCCAGTACTTC. Translation gives CSARVSGTAQETQYF.

This clonotype has a handful of counts. The V and J genes are TRBV7-9 and TRBJ1-4; 10 bases line up with TRBD1. Trimming cost V 4 bases and J 8 bases; bases outside gene matches: 7. This CDR3 has 15 residues. CDR1 is SEHNR and CDR2 is FQNEAQ in the germline V gene (reference sequence). CDR3 sequence (DNA): TGTGCCAGCAGCTCGCCGGGACAGGGGATCGAAAAACTGTTTTTT. Translated: CASSSPGQGIEKLFF.

This clonotype has a count of ten or more. The V gene is TRBV5-1, the J gene TRBJ2-3; D uncertain. The V and J ends lost 1 base and 4 bases respectively, with 4 bases between them. The CDR3 has 12 amino acids. The germline V gene encodes CDR1 SGHRS and CDR2 YFSETQ. CDR3 nucleotide sequence: TGCGCCAGCAGCTTGTGGTCAGATACGCAGTATTTT. Translating gives CASSLWSDTQYF.

The chain joins TRBV10-3 to TRBJ1-6; D is unresolved. The V gene's germline CDR1 is ENHRY and CDR2 SYGVKD. Trimming took 4 bases from V and 8 from J, leaving 6 bases between them. The CDR3 is 12 residues long. CDR3 sequence (DNA): TGTGCCATCAGTGGGATCGATTCACCCCTCCACTTT. This encodes CAISGIDSPLHF.